The 2 T cell receptor beta chains below all came from one sample that was sequenced in a study of cytomegalovirus exposure and HLA in healthy donors. It was with 60 Vbeta and 13 Jbeta primers that the PCR ran. The repertoire was sequenced with immunoSEQ multiplex PCR; TCRdb's copy has only in-frame clones and lacks some. This repertoire includes more than 45,000 clones. The sequenced material came from PBMCs. The receptor source for this set is a male donor in good health and CMV-seronegative.

V usage is TRBV9 and J usage is TRBJ1-1; no clear D gene. Trimming cost V 2 bases and J 2 bases, with 7 bases left between them. Germline V gene lookup returns CDR1 SGDLS and CDR2 YYNGEE. The CDR3 runs 13 residues. This CDR3 is CASSVNSNTEAFF. The CDR3 DNA sequence: TGTGCCAGCAGCGTTAACTCTAACACTGAAGCTTTCTTT.

The rearrangement links TRBV7-2 to TRBJ2-5; 8 bases line up with TRBD2. The CDR3 runs to 14 residues. Germline CDR1 reads SGHTA; CDR2 reads FQGNSA. The J segment lost 4 bases and the V segment lost 1 base, leaving 2 bases of the junction unmatched. For the CDR3, the DNA is TGTGCCAGCAGCTTAGGAGGGACTAGAGAGACCCAGTACTTC. Translating it yields CASSLGGTRETQYF.